Below, 19 T cell receptor beta chains from the same sample are listed, as sequenced in a study of CD8 T cells in Susac syndrome. The RNA, roughly 0.5 to 1 ug, was put through reverse transcription using random hexamers. TCRdb reanalysed the immunoSEQ multiplex PCR reads using MiXCR and keeps one entry per CDR3 protein. The sample holds roughly 180,000 distinct CDR3 sequences, around 96% seen once. Sequenced sample: CD4+ T cells from PBMCs. The receptor set was obtained from a human donor in good health.

This clonotype was seen more than once but under ten times. The J gene is TRBJ2-7, the V gene TRBV28; possible D gene TRBD1, 5 bases. From germline, CDR1 is MDHEN and CDR2 SYDVKM. The V end lost 3 bases, the J end lost 4 bases, and 13 bases lay between the germline ends. The CDR3 spans 14 residues. Here the CDR3 reads CASSLGLPPYEQYF. The CDR3 bases are TGTGCCAGCAGTTTGGGGCTTCCCCCTTACGAGCAGTACTTC.

The V gene is TRBV20-1, the J gene TRBJ1-1; a weak D match, TRBD1 (6 bases). Deletions cut 2 bases from V and 4 bases from J, with 11 bases between. The CDR3 has 13 amino acids. Germline V gene lookup returns CDR1 DFQATT and CDR2 SNEGSKA (reference sequence). The CDR3 DNA follows: TGCAGTGCTAGACTTAGGACAGTCACTGAAGCTTTCTTT. Encoded protein: CSARLRTVTEAFF.

A few counts support this clonotype. This chain's CDR3 is CSAGGSNQPQHF. In DNA form, the CDR3 reads TGCAGTGCCGGGGGGAGCAATCAGCCCCAGCATTTT. This chain uses TRBV20-1 with TRBJ1-5, with D possibly being TRBD1 (5 bases). Per germline, CDR1 DFQATT and CDR2 SNEGSKA (reference sequence). This CDR3 is built from 12 residues. V lost 6 bases, J lost 1 base, and 7 bases lay in between.

This rearrangement joins TRBV2 to TRBJ2-7; D perhaps matches TRBD1 (6 bases). CDR1 and CDR2 from the germline V gene are SNHLY and FYNNEI. The length of the CDR3 is 14 residues. Trimming cost V 8 bases and J 2 bases, with 16 bases left between them. CDR3 sequence: CASLFLQGPYEQYF. CDR3 sequence (DNA): TGTGCCAGCCTGTTCCTACAGGGCCCCTACGAGCAGTACTTC. Drawing the rest from reference TRBV2 and TRBJ2-7, the complete variable domain is EPEVTQTPSHQVTQMGQEVILRCVPISNHLYFYWYRQILGQKVEFLVSFYNNEISEKSEIFDDQFSVERPDGSNFTLKIRSTKLEDSAMYFCASLFLQGPYEQYFGPGTRLTVT.

The chain joins TRBV29-1 to TRBJ1-2; 11 bases match TRBD1. The CDR3 is 14 amino acids. CDR1 is SQVTM, CDR2 ANQGSEA, per germline. The trim removed 2 bases at V and 4 bases at J, leaving 3 bases unmatched. The CDR3 DNA follows: TGCAGCGTTGAACCCGGGACAGGGGGCTATGGCTACACCTTC. It encodes CSVEPGTGGYGYTF.

V gene TRBV20-1 combines with J gene TRBJ1-2; D call uncertain. The CDR3 sequence is 12 residues long. Germline loops: CDR1 DFQATT, CDR2 SNEGSKA (reference sequence). V gave up 3 bases and J gave up 8 bases, with 13 bases separating them. As DNA, the CDR3 is TGCAGTGCTAGTCGAGATGGAGGCGGCTACACCTTC. Translating it yields CSASRDGGGYTF.

This chain joins TRBV9 and TRBJ2-1; 9 nucleotides align to TRBD2. The trim removed 0 bases at V and 9 bases at J, leaving 10 bases unmatched. The CDR3 contains 16 residues. Germline CDR1 reads SGDLS; CDR2 reads YYNGEE. The CDR3 reads CASSVVSGGRASEQFF. DNA of the CDR3: TGTGCCAGCAGCGTAGTTTCCGGCGGGAGGGCCAGTGAGCAGTTCTTC.

V and J are TRBV29-1 and TRBJ2-1; 7 bases align to TRBD2. V lost 5 bases, J lost 8 bases, and 12 bases stayed unmatched. Germline lookup yields CDR1 SQVTM and CDR2 ANQGSEA. The CDR3 has 14 residues. The CDR3 reads CSVWGRGLRHEQFF. Written as DNA, the CDR3 is TGCAGCGTTTGGGGGAGGGGACTGAGACATGAGCAGTTCTTC.

The rearrangement joins TRBV7-9 to TRBJ1-1; D is unresolved. From germline, CDR1 is SEHNR and CDR2 FQNEAQ (reference sequence). V gave up 3 bases and J gave up 6 bases, with 11 bases separating them. The CDR3 is 13 residues long. CDR3 sequence reads: CASSFAEGSEAFF. The CDR3, as DNA: TGTGCCAGCAGCTTCGCGGAGGGCTCTGAAGCTTTCTTT.

The genes are TRBV14 and TRBJ2-1; 8 bases fit TRBD2. V lost 1 base, J lost 2 bases, and 19 bases stayed unmatched. Germline V gene data show CDR1 as SGHDN and CDR2 as FVKESK. CDR3 size: 21 residues. The CDR3 here is CASSQGVRAGVFWVAYNEQFF. Here the CDR3 DNA reads TGTGCCAGCAGCCAAGGGGTTCGAGCGGGAGTGTTTTGGGTTGCCTACAATGAGCAGTTCTTC.

V usage is TRBV5-1 and J usage is TRBJ1-2; D gene ambiguous. The CDR3 covers 15 residues. The V and J ends lost 0 bases and 3 bases respectively, with 12 bases between them. Germline V gene lookup returns CDR1 SGHRS and CDR2 YFSETQ. The CDR3 nucleotides read TGCGCCAGCAGCTTGGGACTCGCCGGCTACTATGGCTACACCTTC. It encodes CASSLGLAGYYGYTF.

The rearrangement links TRBV20-1 to TRBJ2-5, with 12 bases identical to TRBD2. This CDR3 region has 14 residues. Germline CDR1 is DFQATT and CDR2 is SNEGSKA (reference sequence). As DNA, the CDR3 is TGCAGAGGGCGGCCTAGCGGGAGGGCGGAGACCCAGTACTTC. It codes for CRGRPSGRAETQYF.

The V and J genes are TRBV30 and TRBJ2-3; 10 bases fit TRBD2. Germline V gene lookup returns CDR1 GTSNPN and CDR2 SVGIG (reference sequence). Trimming at V came to 2 bases and at J to 4 bases, leaving 3 bases not matched to a gene. CDR3 length: 14 amino acids. The CDR3 spells CAWSRTSGPDTQYF. As DNA, the CDR3 is TGTGCCTGGAGTAGGACTAGCGGCCCAGATACGCAGTATTTT.

The chain uses TRBV20-1 and TRBJ2-7; no reliable D call. CDR3 length: 12 amino acids. The germline V gene has CDR1 DFQATT and CDR2 SNEGSKA (reference sequence). Trimming shortened V by 2 bases and J by 6 bases, and 11 bases separated the two germline ends. The CDR3 spells CSARRLTGEQYF. Written as DNA, the CDR3 is TGCAGTGCTAGACGTCTCACGGGCGAGCAGTACTTC.

This chain links TRBV29-1 with TRBJ2-5; D gene ambiguous. Germline V gene data show CDR1 as SQVTM and CDR2 as ANQGSEA. The CDR3 is 12 amino acids. Trimming took 3 bases from V and 5 from J, leaving 10 bases between them. CDR3 protein: CSVEKVRETQYF. The CDR3 region has the DNA TGCAGCGTTGAGAAGGTTAGGGAGACCCAGTACTTC. The complete variable domain, with remaining parts taken from reference TRBV29-1 and TRBJ2-5, reads SAVISQKPSRDICQRGTSLTIQCQVDSQVTMMFWYRQQPGQSLTLIATANQGSEATYESGFVIDKFPISRPNLTFSTLTVSNMSPEDSSIYLCSVEKVRETQYFGPGTRLLVL.

V is TRBV4-3 and J is TRBJ2-3, with D unclear. The V gene's germline CDR1 is LGHNA and CDR2 YSLEER. V lost 1 base and J 5 bases, leaving 7 bases between the germline ends. CDR3 length equals 13 residues. The DNA for the CDR3 is TGCGCCAGCAGCCAAGTACTCGGAGATACGCAGTATTTT. This gives the protein CASSQVLGDTQYF.

The CDR3 DNA reads as TGTGCCTGGAGTCGCGGAGGGGCCAACGTCCTGACTTTC. It is translated as CAWSRGGANVLTF. The chain joins TRBV30 to TRBJ2-6; D remains ambiguous. Germline loops: CDR1 GTSNPN, CDR2 SVGIG (reference sequence). This CDR3 has 13 residues. Trimming stripped 2 bases from V and 4 bases from J, with 6 bases between.

The chain joins TRBV20-1 to TRBJ1-1; unclear D gene. Germline CDR1 DFQATT, CDR2 SNEGSKA (reference sequence). CDR3 size: 14 residues. V lost 3 bases and J lost 2, with 13 bases in between. The CDR3 loop is CSARAPGRNTEAFF. The CDR3 nucleotides are TGCAGTGCTAGGGCGCCAGGACGAAACACTGAAGCTTTCTTT.

The V and J genes are TRBV30 and TRBJ2-7, with a weak D call TRBD2 (6 bases). Trimming shortened V by 3 bases and J by 4 bases, and 13 bases separated the two germline ends. Per the germline V gene, CDR1 is GTSNPN and CDR2 is SVGIG (reference sequence). The CDR3 has 13 amino acids. In DNA form, the CDR3 reads TGTGCCTGGAGCCTAGAGGGAGGATACGAGCAGTACTTC. Protein sequence: CAWSLEGGYEQYF.